The 19 T cell receptor beta chains below come from one sample, sequenced in a study of a mutant IDH1 vaccine in newly diagnosed glioma. The table came from immunoSEQ multiplex PCR; TCRdb's copy has only in-frame clones and leaves some out. The data contain tens of thousands of clones, about 81% of them seen just once; the ten biggest clones take up around 8.4%. Specified time point: week 23, last vaccination. In the vaccine, a single dose held 300 ug of the mutant IDH1 20-mer peptide, along with topical imiquimod. Their antigen targets remain unknown. The sequences come from PBMCs, collected from a glioma patient whose treatment included an IDH1 peptide vaccine. The receptors originated from a woman between 35 and 50 years old with glioma. Some clones in this sample may be carry-over from other donors' samples.

This clone was seen once. The chain joins TRBV5-6 to TRBJ2-7, with 7 bases fitting TRBD2. Losses at the gene ends were 2 bases for V and 4 bases for J; bases not matched to a gene: 9. The CDR3 sequence is 15 residues long. CDR1 SGHDT and CDR2 YYEEEE come from the germline V gene. The CDR3 loop reads CASSFNVREGYEQYF. CDR3 DNA sequence: TGTGCCAGCAGCTTTAATGTCAGGGAGGGATACGAGCAGTACTTC.

In this sample, this clone is medium-sized. The chain joins TRBV10-2 to TRBJ1-6; TRBD1 aligns across 7 bases. CDR1 is WSHSY, CDR2 SAAADI, per germline. The trim removed 3 bases at V and 13 bases at J, leaving 9 bases unmatched. This CDR3 contains 14 residues. Here the CDR3 DNA reads TGCGCCAGCAGTGACAGGGGGGCCCAATCGCCCCTCCACTTT. It translates to CASSDRGAQSPLHF.

This clone turned up a few times. CDR3 nucleotides: TGTGCTACAGGGGCCTACACTGAAGCTTTCTTT. This translates into CATGAYTEAFF. This chain links TRBV11-2 with TRBJ1-1; the match to TRBD1 covers 7 bases. Germline lookup yields CDR1 SGHAT and CDR2 FQNNGV. The CDR3 covers 11 residues.

The chain employs TRBV4-3 and TRBJ1-1, with 9 bases that match TRBD1. The CDR3 loop spans 16 amino acids. Trimming at V came to 2 bases and at J to 3 bases, leaving 7 bases not matched to a gene. Germline loops: CDR1 LGHNA, CDR2 YSLEER. The CDR3 protein is CASSQSPRTGDTEAFF. CDR3 nucleotide sequence: TGCGCCAGCAGCCAATCTCCCCGGACAGGGGACACTGAAGCTTTCTTT.

The chain is built from TRBV6-5 and TRBJ2-7; 7 positions match TRBD2. Germline V CDR1 and CDR2: MNHEY, SVGAGI. The CDR3 covers 14 residues. After removal of 7 bases from V and 3 bases from J, the junction contained 9 bases not matched to a gene. Written as DNA, the CDR3 is TGTGCCAGCATGCTGGGACCGGGGGGCTACGAGCAGTACTTC. Protein: CASMLGPGGYEQYF.

The rearrangement uses TRBV7-2 and TRBJ1-1, with no clear D. Germline lookup yields CDR1 SGHTA and CDR2 FQGNSA. The CDR3 is 14 amino acids. V lost 6 bases to trimming and J lost 4 bases, with 15 bases between them. The DNA for the CDR3 is TGTGCCAGCAGGACTTACCCCGGGCGCACTGAAGCTTTCTTT. Translated: CASRTYPGRTEAFF.

J is TRBJ1-2 and V is TRBV12-5; 8 bases are shared with TRBD1. Germline V gene sequence: CDR1 LGHNT, CDR2 FRNRAP. The ends lost 0 bases at V and 2 bases at J; junction bases unmatched: 14. There are 19 residues in the CDR3. The CDR3 region has the DNA TGTGCTAGTGGTTTGGTAAGCAAGACAGGGGTGACTTCCAACTATGGCTACACCTTC. The encoded protein is CASGLVSKTGVTSNYGYTF.

The chain employs TRBV18 and TRBJ1-1, with 7 bases that match TRBD1. The CDR3 covers 15 residues. Germline V lookup: CDR1 KGHSH, CDR2 LQKENI. With V trimmed by 3 bases and J by 1 base, 5 bases remained unmatched. Written as DNA, the CDR3 is TGTGCCAGCTCACCTCGAGGACAGGCGAACACTGAAGCTTTCTTT. Protein sequence: CASSPRGQANTEAFF. The whole variable domain, remainder taken from reference TRBV18 and TRBJ1-1, is NAGVMQNPRHLVRRRGQEARLRCSPMKGHSHVYWYRQLPEEGLKFMVYLQKENIIDESGMPKERFSAEFPKEGPSILRIQQVVRGDSAAYFCASSPRGQANTEAFFGQGTRLTVV.

The CDR3 nucleotides are TGTGCCAGCAGCTTAGGGACAGGGCCCTATGAAAAACTGTTTTTT. This encodes CASSLGTGPYEKLFF. The chain links TRBV7-2 to TRBJ1-4; 8 bases match TRBD1. CDR3 length: 15 amino acids. Unmatched junction bases numbered 4, after V lost 1 base and J lost 6 bases. Per the germline V gene, CDR1 is SGHTA and CDR2 is FQGNSA.

This chain connects TRBV30 to TRBJ1-1; the D gene is possibly TRBD1 (5 bases). Germline assignment: CDR1 GTSNPN and CDR2 SVGIG (reference sequence). V was clipped by 0 bases and J by 1 base, with 12 bases between them. The CDR3 loop spans 15 amino acids. The CDR3 nucleotides read TGTGCCTGGAGTGTTCGGGGCAGGGCGAACACTGAAGCTTTCTTT. Translating gives CAWSVRGRANTEAFF.

The chain recombines TRBV5-4 with TRBJ2-7, with 7 bases lining up with TRBD1. The length of the CDR3 is 14 residues. Trimming cost V 4 bases and J 0 bases; bases outside gene matches: 4. The V gene's germline CDR1 is SGHNT and CDR2 YYREEE (reference sequence). The CDR3: CASSQGDSSYEQYF. CDR3 coding DNA: TGTGCCAGCAGCCAGGGGGATAGCTCCTACGAGCAGTACTTC.

The chain joins TRBV10-1 to TRBJ2-2, with TRBD2 as a possible D gene (6 bases). CDR1 WNHNN and CDR2 SYGVQD come from the germline V gene (reference sequence). V lost 6 bases and J lost 5, with 13 bases in between. The CDR3 length is 14 residues. This chain's CDR3 is CASSLSAGTGELFF. Written as DNA, the CDR3 is TGCGCCAGCAGCCTCTCCGCGGGGACCGGGGAGCTGTTTTTT.

As concerns this clone: The same CDR3 also results from other DNA sequences found in this sample. This rearrangement joins TRBV4-1 to TRBJ1-1, with D tentatively TRBD1 (5 bases). The CDR3 runs to 15 residues. Looked up from germline, CDR1 is MGHRA and CDR2 is YSYEKL. V gave up 1 base and J gave up 3 bases, with 12 bases separating them. CDR3 sequence reads: CASSQGWGADTEAFF. CDR3 nucleotides: TGCGCCAGCAGCCAAGGGTGGGGCGCGGACACTGAAGCTTTCTTT.

The rearrangement uses TRBV7-2 and TRBJ2-1, with 14 bases fitting TRBD2. V gave up 4 bases and J gave up 8 bases; unmatched junction bases: 7. The CDR3 length is 16 residues. Germline assignment: CDR1 SGHTA and CDR2 FQGNSA. The CDR3 region is CASSSRTSGGHHEQFF. CDR3 DNA sequence: TGTGCCAGCAGCTCCCGGACTAGCGGGGGGCACCATGAGCAGTTCTTC. The complete variable domain, with remaining parts taken from reference TRBV7-2 and TRBJ2-1, reads GAGVSQSPSNKVTEKGKDVELRCDPISGHTALYWYRQSLGQGLEFLIYFQGNSAPDKSGLPSDRFSAERTGGSVSTLTIQRTQQEDSAVYLCASSSRTSGGHHEQFFGPGTRLTVL.

In its sample, this clone was seen a few times. This chain uses TRBV4-1 with TRBJ1-1; D gene unclear. CDR3 size: 13 residues. CDR1 is MGHRA, CDR2 YSYEKL, per germline. V was pared by 1 base and J by 1 base, with 4 bases between. This CDR3 is CASSQGGNTEAFF. CDR3 nucleotides: TGCGCCAGCAGCCAAGGTGGGAACACTGAAGCTTTCTTT.

This rearrangement joins TRBV15 to TRBJ2-7; the match to TRBD2 covers 8 bases. V was pared by 2 bases and J by 4 bases, with 10 bases of the junction left unmatched. Germline V gene sequence: CDR1 LNHNV, CDR2 YYDKDF (reference sequence). The CDR3 contains 16 residues. This CDR3 reads CATSRLGGGSPYEQYF. The DNA of the CDR3 is TGTGCCACCAGCAGACTCGGGGGGGGTAGCCCTTACGAGCAGTACTTC.

V usage is TRBV6-5 and J usage is TRBJ2-2, with D perhaps TRBD1 or TRBD2 (5 bases each). The CDR3 totals 13 residues. V was pared by 0 bases and J by 13 bases, with 12 bases between. Germline CDR1 is MNHEY and CDR2 is SVGAGI. CDR3 in amino acids: CASSYSRGLGLFF. CDR3 coding DNA: TGTGCCAGCAGTTACTCCCGGGGCTTGGGGCTGTTTTTT.

This rearrangement joins TRBV15 to TRBJ1-2; no clear D. Germline V lookup: CDR1 LNHNV, CDR2 YYDKDF (reference sequence). This CDR3 comprises 12 residues. Trimming removed 4 bases from V and 7 bases from J, with 10 bases in between. CDR3 nucleotides: TGTGCCACCAGCACTAATACGCGTGGCTACACCTTC. It codes for CATSTNTRGYTF.

J is TRBJ2-7 and V is TRBV6-5, with TRBD2 as a possible D gene (5 bases). Germline V gene data show CDR1 as MNHEY and CDR2 as SVGAGI. Trimming pared 6 bases from V and 6 bases from J, leaving 15 bases between. This CDR3 has 13 amino acids. The CDR3 DNA reads TGTGCCAGCAGCTCTAACGGGGTCCGCGAGCAGTACTTC. The encoded protein is CASSSNGVREQYF.